Following are 30 T cell receptor beta chains from one sample sequenced in a study of beta chain features in type 1 diabetes (dated 2018 in TCRdb). Library construction relied on the immunoSEQ multiplex PCR assay. All of the isolated RNA was reverse transcribed with the High Capacity cDNA Reverse Transcription Kit, so expressed TCRB transcripts were sequenced. Here the immuneACCESS table is served through TCRdb, limited to in-frame sequences with V and J called. Missing clones are a known gap in these copies; in checked studies unresolved V genes cover under half, and the rest lacks a known reason. The sample includes 110,000 to 150,000 clones, with 6.5% to 8.5% observed a single time. The ten largest clonotypes hold 1.4% of the sample. Sequencing was performed on central memory CD4+ T cells from blood. The receptors stem from a woman in her twenties or thirties in good health.

This clone was seen a few times. The chain joins TRBV5-1 to TRBJ1-4; TRBD1 might be the D (6 bases). Between the trimmed V and J ends, which lost 2 bases and 1 base, there was a span of 6 bases. Germline V gene lookup returns CDR1 SGHRS and CDR2 YFSETQ. The CDR3 has 14 amino acids. For the CDR3, the DNA is TGCGCCAGCAGCTTACAGGGAACTAATGAAAAACTGTTTTTT. It codes for CASSLQGTNEKLFF.

This clone came up a few times. The chain couples TRBV18 to TRBJ2-7; 8 bases match TRBD2. Germline CDR1 KGHSH, CDR2 LQKENI. The length of the CDR3 is 15 residues. Losses at the gene ends were 3 bases for V and 5 bases for J; bases not matched to a gene: 9. In DNA, the CDR3 is TGTGCCAGCTCACCGGACAGCGGGAGTGACAACGAGCAGTACTTC. Its translation: CASSPDSGSDNEQYF.

This clone was seen repeatedly, ten times or more. The chain carries TRBV15 and TRBJ2-1; 12 positions agree with TRBD2. CDR1 LNHNV and CDR2 YYDKDF come from the germline V gene (reference sequence). The CDR3 extends over 15 amino acids. V trimming: 2 bases; J trimming: 5 bases; junction bases outside the gene matches: 1. In nucleotides, the CDR3 is TGTGCCACCAGCAGACCTAGCGGGAGGGACAATGAGCAGTTCTTC. It codes for CATSRPSGRDNEQFF.

This clone was detected ten times or more. The V call is TRBV6-4, the J call TRBJ2-3; D may be TRBD1 (6 bases). CDR1 is MRHNA and CDR2 is SNTAGT in the germline V gene. The V gene lost 6 bases and the J gene lost 0 bases, with 10 bases spanning the gap. The CDR3 loop spans 14 amino acids. The CDR3 loop reads CASSFTGSTDTQYF. DNA of the CDR3: TGTGCCAGCAGCTTTACAGGGAGCACAGATACGCAGTATTTT.

This clone came up many times. The chain links TRBV18 to TRBJ1-1; D may be TRBD1 (5 bases). Germline CDR1 and CDR2: KGHSH and LQKENI. There are 13 residues in the CDR3. V lost 4 bases and J lost 6, with 12 bases in between. CDR3 region: CASSLTRDSEAFF. For the CDR3, the DNA is TGTGCCAGCTCACTTACCAGGGATTCTGAAGCTTTCTTT.

This clone was picked up a small number of times. V gene TRBV9 combines with J gene TRBJ2-3; a possible D gene is TRBD2 (6 bases). Trimming shortened V by 3 bases and J by 4 bases, and 9 bases separated the two germline ends. CDR1 and CDR2 (germline): SGDLS, YYNGEE. The CDR3 totals 13 residues. The CDR3 region is CASSDGSSDTQYF. The CDR3 nucleotides read TGTGCCAGCAGCGACGGGAGTTCAGATACGCAGTATTTT.

J is TRBJ1-5 and V is TRBV19, with 9 bases aligning to TRBD1. Looked up from germline, CDR1 is LNHDA and CDR2 is SQIVND (reference sequence). This CDR3 has 17 amino acids. Trimming took 4 bases from V and 4 from J; bases not matched to a gene: 11. CDR3 region: CASSRAGQGRGNQPQHF. CDR3 sequence (DNA): TGTGCCAGTAGTAGGGCGGGACAGGGACGAGGAAATCAGCCCCAGCATTTT.

The chain couples TRBV30 to TRBJ2-7; a weak D match, TRBD1 (6 bases). The CDR3 length is 11 residues. V was trimmed by 1 base and J by 12 bases, leaving 13 bases between them. The germline CDR1 and CDR2 sequences are GTSNPN and SVGIG (reference sequence). The DNA for the CDR3 is TGTGCCTGGAGTGGGGGGCATCGGGGGTACTTC. Translated, it gives CAWSGGHRGYF.

This chain joins TRBV30 and TRBJ1-3; 8 bases agree with TRBD1. Per the germline V gene, CDR1 is GTSNPN and CDR2 is SVGIG (reference sequence). CDR3 length: 15 amino acids. With 3 bases clipped from V and 1 base from J, the junction kept 5 bases outside the gene matches. CDR3 bases: TGTGCCTGGAGGCCGGGACAGGCTTCTGGAAACACCATATATTTT. Protein product: CAWRPGQASGNTIYF.

The sample holds a few counts of this clone. This rearrangement joins TRBV19 to TRBJ2-7; 8 bases are a match to TRBD2. Germline lookup yields CDR1 LNHDA and CDR2 SQIVND (reference sequence). CDR3 size: 14 residues. The V gene end was trimmed by 8 bases and the J gene end by 2 bases; junction bases not matched to a gene: 8. CDR3 region: CASGKREPPYEQYF. The CDR3, as DNA: TGTGCCAGTGGAAAGCGGGAGCCTCCCTACGAGCAGTACTTC.

This clone was found many times. The chain is built from TRBV7-2 and TRBJ2-7, with 12 bases identical to TRBD2. The CDR3 is 17 amino acids. With 5 bases clipped from V and 4 bases from J, the junction kept 12 bases outside the gene matches. Germline V CDR1 and CDR2: SGHTA, FQGNSA. The CDR3 DNA follows: TGTGCCAGCAGCCTACGAAAGACTAGCGGGAGAGCGTACGAGCAGTACTTC. This gives the protein CASSLRKTSGRAYEQYF.

This clone was detected only a few times. CDR3 nucleotides: TGCAGTGCTTCTGACAGCGGCTACACCTTC. Amino acids: CSASDSGYTF. The V call is TRBV20-1, the J call TRBJ1-2; TRBD1 is a possible D gene (5 bases). The CDR3 consists of 10 residues. Germline loops: CDR1 DFQATT, CDR2 SNEGSKA (reference sequence). V lost 5 bases and J lost 8, with 9 bases in between.

The rearrangement links TRBV7-8 to TRBJ2-1; 13 bases agree with TRBD2. This CDR3 comprises 21 residues. V was clipped by 1 base and J by 3 bases; unmatched bases: 15. Germline CDR1 reads SGHVS; CDR2 reads FQNEAQ. DNA of the CDR3: TGTGCCAGCAGCTTAGTTATAACCGGACTAGCGGGAGCGTCCTACTACAATGAGCAGTTCTTC. Amino acids: CASSLVITGLAGASYYNEQFF.

This clone was detected only a few times. This sequence joins TRBV27 and TRBJ1-1, with a possible D match to TRBD1 (6 bases). CDR3 size: 13 residues. Trimming stripped 2 bases from V and 4 bases from J, with 8 bases between. Germline V gene data show CDR1 as MNHEY and CDR2 as SMNVEV (reference sequence). The CDR3: CASSLIGGTEAFF. For the CDR3, the DNA is TGTGCCAGCAGTTTAATAGGGGGCACTGAAGCTTTCTTT.

This clone occurred a few times. This chain joins TRBV7-2 and TRBJ2-7; D is ambiguous. The CDR3 sequence is 15 residues long. The germline CDR1 and CDR2 sequences are SGHTA and FQGNSA. The V end was cut by 5 bases, the J end by 6 bases, with 20 bases between. The CDR3 DNA reads as TGTGCCAGCAGCCCCCAGAAACTAACGGCCAGCGAGCAGTACTTC. Translated, it gives CASSPQKLTASEQYF.

On this clone: At the DNA level, this CDR3 is encoded by other sequences in the same sample as well. The V call is TRBV15, the J call TRBJ1-5; TRBD1 is a possible D gene (5 bases). The V end lost 0 bases, the J end lost 4 bases, and 10 bases lay between the germline ends. This CDR3 spans 15 amino acids. Per germline, CDR1 LNHNV and CDR2 YYDKDF (reference sequence). CDR3 protein: CATSRDLQGNQPQHF. CDR3 nucleotide sequence: TGTGCCACCAGCAGAGATCTCCAGGGAAATCAGCCCCAGCATTTT.

This clone has only a few counts. CDR3 sequence: CASSGRTGQNEQFF. CDR3 DNA: TGTGCCAGCAGCGGGCGGACAGGGCAGAATGAGCAGTTCTTC. The chain employs TRBV9 and TRBJ2-1, with 8 bases aligning to TRBD1. The CDR3 length is 14 residues. V shed 3 bases and J 7 bases; nucleotides not matched to a gene: 6. CDR1 and CDR2 (germline): SGDLS, YYNGEE.

The chain carries TRBV18 and TRBJ2-5, with a possible D match to TRBD1 (5 bases). V shed 3 bases and J shed 7 bases, with 12 bases lying between them. In germline, CDR1 is KGHSH, CDR2 LQKENI. CDR3 length: 13 residues. The CDR3 sequence: CASSPSGKGTQYF. In nucleotides, the CDR3 is TGTGCCAGCTCACCTTCAGGGAAGGGGACCCAGTACTTC.

The gene calls are TRBV6-5 and TRBJ1-1; D is undetermined. Trimming left V 6 bases short and J 1 base short, with 12 bases between. The CDR3 has 14 amino acids. In germline, CDR1 is MNHEY, CDR2 SVGAGI. The CDR3 region has the DNA TGTGCCAGCAGCTTGCCGGGTCCGAACACTGAAGCTTTCTTT. Amino acids: CASSLPGPNTEAFF.

This rearrangement joins TRBV28 to TRBJ2-2, with 12 bases identical to TRBD2. Germline V gives CDR1 MDHEN, CDR2 SYDVKM. V was pared by 7 bases and J by 4 bases, with 4 bases of the junction left unmatched. CDR3 length: 15 amino acids. The CDR3 reads CASTTSGRFTGELFF. The CDR3 DNA follows: TGTGCCAGCACGACTAGCGGGAGATTCACCGGGGAGCTGTTTTTT. Filled out from reference TRBV28 and TRBJ2-2, the complete variable domain reads DVKVTQSSRYLVKRTGEKVFLECVQDMDHENMFWYRQDPGLGLRLIYFSYDVKMKEKGDIPEGYSVSREKKERFSLILESASTNQTSMYLCASTTSGRFTGELFFGEGSRLTVL.

This chain joins TRBV5-4 and TRBJ2-5; TRBD2 matches at 11 bases. The ends lost 1 base at V and 4 bases at J; junction bases unmatched: 6. Germline CDR1 reads SGHNT; CDR2 reads YYREEE (reference sequence). This CDR3 comprises 16 residues. The CDR3 DNA follows: TGTGCCAGCAGCTTGTCCGGACTAGCGGGTTTAGAGACCCAGTACTTC. Amino acids: CASSLSGLAGLETQYF. The full variable domain, completed using reference TRBV5-4 and TRBJ2-5, is ETGVTQSPTHLIKTRGQQVTLRCSSQSGHNTVSWYQQALGQGPQFIFQYYREEENGRGNFPPRFSGLQFPNYSSELNVNALELDDSALYLCASSLSGLAGLETQYFGPGTRLLVL.

As for this clone: Distinct nucleotide sequences in the sample also encode this CDR3. The V and J genes are TRBV7-3 and TRBJ2-5; 8 bases fit TRBD2. The CDR3 length is 14 residues. The V gene end was trimmed by 3 bases and the J gene end by 2 bases; junction bases not matched to a gene: 2. The germline V gene encodes CDR1 SGHTA and CDR2 FQGTGA. The chain's CDR3 is CASSFGGRQETQYF. The CDR3 DNA sequence: TGTGCCAGCAGCTTCGGCGGGAGGCAAGAGACCCAGTACTTC.

This clone showed up just a few times. The chain couples TRBV10-3 to TRBJ2-1; 7 nucleotides match TRBD2. Germline values: CDR1 ENHRY, CDR2 SYGVKD. The CDR3 runs to 14 residues. V dropped 0 bases and J dropped 9; count of bases not matched to a gene: 5. The CDR3 region has the DNA TGTGCCATCAGTGAGTCGGGCGGGAGTGGTGAGCAGTTCTTC. This gives the protein CAISESGGSGEQFF.

The chain has TRBV4-2 and TRBJ2-7; D possibly corresponds to TRBD1 (6 bases). The V end was cut by 1 base, the J end by 4 bases, with 11 bases between. CDR1 and CDR2 from the germline V gene are LGHNA and YNFKEQ. This CDR3 has 14 residues. The chain's CDR3 is CASSQGNRAYEQYF. The CDR3 DNA sequence: TGTGCCAGCAGCCAAGGTAACAGGGCGTACGAGCAGTACTTC.

The table lists this clone with a few counts. J is TRBJ1-4 and V is TRBV4-3, with a possible D match to TRBD1 (5 bases). Germline V gene data show CDR1 as LGHNA and CDR2 as YSLEER. Trimming pared 0 bases from V and 7 bases from J, leaving 15 bases between. This CDR3 spans 16 amino acids. The CDR3 DNA is TGCGCCAGCAGCCAAGAGAACGGGGGGGAGGGTGAAAAACTGTTTTTT. This gives the protein CASSQENGGEGEKLFF.

V is TRBV7-2 and J is TRBJ1-5, with 7 bases fitting TRBD1. CDR3 length: 15 residues. CDR1 is SGHTA, CDR2 FQGNSA, per germline. After removal of 2 bases from V and 4 bases from J, the junction contained 5 bases not matched to a gene. This chain's CDR3 is CASSLQWDSNQPQHF. The DNA of the CDR3 is TGTGCCAGCAGCTTACAATGGGACAGTAATCAGCCCCAGCATTTT.

The CDR3 DNA is TGCGCCAGCAGCTTTCAAACCGGGACAGAGAACACTGAAGCTTTCTTT. Translation: CASSFQTGTENTEAFF. The chain employs TRBV5-1 and TRBJ1-1; 7 bases align to TRBD1. Per the germline V gene, CDR1 is SGHRS and CDR2 is YFSETQ. The CDR3 loop spans 16 amino acids. The V and J ends lost 2 bases and 1 base, in that order; junction bases with no gene match: 8.

This clone has a handful of counts. V is TRBV7-2 and J is TRBJ2-1; D call uncertain. The germline V gene has CDR1 SGHTA and CDR2 FQGNSA. The CDR3 covers 13 residues. The V gene lost 5 bases and the J gene lost 4 bases, with 9 bases spanning the gap. CDR3 amino acids: CASSAFSYNEQFF. The CDR3 DNA reads TGTGCCAGCAGCGCCTTTAGTTACAATGAGCAGTTCTTC.

DNA for the CDR3: TGTGCCAGCAGGTGGGGGGTCGACCTACTGAACGAGCAGTACTTC. Amino acids: CASRWGVDLLNEQYF. The rearrangement joins TRBV27 to TRBJ2-7; possible D gene TRBD2, 6 bases. CDR1 and CDR2 (germline): MNHEY, SMNVEV (reference sequence). There are 15 residues in the CDR3. Trimming left V 6 bases short and J 5 bases short, with 20 bases between.

The table lists this clone with a few counts. The chain is built from TRBV14 and TRBJ2-7, with 7 bases fitting TRBD2. Unmatched junction bases numbered 7, after V lost 4 bases and J lost 1 base. The germline gives CDR1 SGHDN, CDR2 FVKESK. CDR3 size: 15 residues. Here the CDR3 reads CASSRHAGVSYEQYF. Here the CDR3 DNA reads TGTGCCAGCAGCCGGCACGCGGGAGTATCCTACGAGCAGTACTTC.